The 8 T cell receptor beta chains listed next were all sequenced from one sample in a study of spatial heterogeneity in lung cancer. Time point meaning: blood at routine non-recurrence follow-up after resection. TCRdb re-called the 5' RACE reads with MiXCR, one entry per CDR3 protein. The data contain around 70,000 distinct CDR3 sequences, 8% to 10% of them singletons. This specimen consisted of PBMCs, obtained at follow-up. The receptors stem from a female donor with early-stage non-small cell lung cancer.

This clonotype appeared many times. The V gene is TRBV29-1, the J gene TRBJ1-2; 8 bases fit TRBD1. Looked up from germline, CDR1 is SQVTM and CDR2 is ANQGSEA. The CDR3 sequence is 11 residues long. The V and J ends lost 6 bases and 8 bases, in that order; junction bases with no gene match: 5. This CDR3 is CSVGTGEGYTF. Written as DNA, the CDR3 is TGCAGCGTCGGGACAGGTGAAGGCTACACCTTC. The whole variable domain, filled in from reference TRBV29-1 and TRBJ1-2, reads SAVISQKPSRDICQRGTSLTIQCQVDSQVTMMFWYRQQPGQSLTLIATANQGSEATYESGFVIDKFPISRPNLTFSTLTVSNMSPEDSSIYLCSVGTGEGYTFGSGTRLTVV.

This clonotype has more than one count but fewer than ten. The gene calls are TRBV24-1 and TRBJ2-4; D is perhaps TRBD1 (5 bases). The CDR3 contains 13 residues. V lost 3 bases and J 5 bases, leaving 7 bases between the germline ends. In germline, CDR1 is KGHDR, CDR2 SFDVKD. CDR3 sequence: CATSDGAENIQYF. The CDR3 DNA sequence: TGTGCCACCAGTGATGGGGCAGAAAACATTCAGTACTTC.

In its sample, this clonotype was seen many times. This chain links TRBV2 with TRBJ2-4, with TRBD2 matching over 8 bases. The CDR3 is 15 residues long. Germline loops: CDR1 SNHLY, CDR2 FYNNEI. After removal of 6 bases from V and 1 base from J, the junction contained 5 bases not matched to a gene. CDR3: CASRRGVQAKNIQYF. The CDR3 DNA sequence: TGTGCCAGCAGGCGGGGGGTGCAGGCCAAAAACATTCAGTACTTC.

In its sample, this clonotype was seen many times. This chain joins TRBV5-1 and TRBJ2-2; perhaps TRBD1 as D (6 bases). The CDR3 sequence is 15 residues long. Trimming took 4 bases from V and 0 from J, leaving 10 bases between them. The V gene's germline CDR1 is SGHRS and CDR2 YFSETQ. CDR3 coding DNA: TGCGCCAGCAGCCGGGACATCGCGAACACCGGGGAGCTGTTTTTT. Protein sequence: CASSRDIANTGELFF.

The chain joins TRBV12-3 or TRBV12-4 to TRBJ1-1; D remains unclear. Trimming cost V 2 bases and J 4 bases, with 8 bases left between them. There are 13 residues in the CDR3. CDR3 nucleotides: TGTGCCAGCAGTTTAAGGGTGGGCACTGAAGCTTTCTTT. Residues: CASSLRVGTEAFF.

This clonotype was counted ten times or more. The rearrangement links TRBV10-3 to TRBJ2-1; D not certain. Germline V gives CDR1 ENHRY, CDR2 SYGVKD. This CDR3 contains 13 residues. Trimming took 3 bases from V and 9 from J, leaving 12 bases between them. The CDR3 nucleotides read TGTGCCATCAGTGACCGGGCGGTAGGTGAGCAGTTCTTC. This gives the protein CAISDRAVGEQFF.

This clonotype was recorded many times. V usage is TRBV3-1 and J usage is TRBJ2-1; D is perhaps TRBD2 (6 bases). The CDR3 sequence is 16 residues long. Germline CDR1 is LGHDT and CDR2 is YNNKEL (reference sequence). V lost 0 bases, J lost 13 bases, and 22 bases lay in between. The CDR3 DNA reads TGTGCCAGCAGCCAAGATCTAGGTCTAGCGAGAGGGGAACAGTTCTTC. Amino acid sequence: CASSQDLGLARGEQFF.

This clonotype was detected ten times or more. This chain connects TRBV6-5 to TRBJ2-2, with D uncertain. The CDR3 has 13 residues. The ends were cut back, 8 bases at V and 2 bases at J, with 9 bases in the middle. The V gene's germline CDR1 is MNHEY and CDR2 SVGAGI. CDR3: CASRSLNTGELFF. CDR3 DNA sequence: TGTGCCAGCCGGTCTCTTAACACCGGGGAGCTGTTTTTT.